These T cell receptor beta chains were read from a single sample in a study of coeliac disease. Libraries were prepared by immunoSEQ multiplex PCR; TCRdb keeps only in-frame clonotypes and omits some of them. Of several thousand clones detected, 66% appear once; the ten largest clones hold approximately 15%. Material for sequencing was intraepithelial lymphocytes from the gut. Receptor source: a woman under 30 with active celiac disease. Both conserved end residues are part of each CDR3. D genes are given only for firm matches. Clone size, where shown, is once, few, many, or a class for clones that have expanded.

j_call: TRBJ1-5; v_call: TRBV28; clone_size: NA; d_call: TRBD1; cdr3_aa: CASSLTGTGGGQPQHF; cdr3_nt: TGTGCCAGCAGTCTTACCGGGACAGGGGGCGGTCAGCCCCAGCATTTT
j_call: TRBJ1-1; v_call: TRBV6-1; clone_size: NA; d_call: TRBD1; cdr3_aa: CASSEAHGQDYTEAFF; cdr3_nt: TGTGCCAGCAGTGAAGCCCATGGACAGGACTACACTGAAGCTTTCTTT
j_call: TRBJ1-5; v_call: TRBV10-3; clone_size: NA; d_call: NA; cdr3_aa: CAISESGEGRQPQHF; cdr3_nt: TGTGCCATCAGTGAGTCCGGGGAGGGCAGGCAGCCCCAGCATTTT
j_call: TRBJ1-1; v_call: TRBV7-9; clone_size: NA; d_call: TRBD1; cdr3_aa: CASSLQGDTEAFF; cdr3_nt: TGTGCCAGCAGCTTACAGGGGGACACTGAAGCTTTCTTT
j_call: TRBJ2-3; v_call: TRBV4-2; clone_size: NA; d_call: NA; cdr3_aa: CASSQGFGGTDTQYF; cdr3_nt: TGTGCCAGCAGCCAAGGTTTCGGGGGTACAGATACGCAGTATTTT
j_call: TRBJ2-2; v_call: TRBV5-1; clone_size: NA; d_call: NA; cdr3_aa: CASSYGGTDGELFF; cdr3_nt: TGCGCCAGCAGCTATGGGGGGACGGACGGGGAGCTGTTTTTT
j_call: TRBJ2-1; v_call: TRBV2; clone_size: NA; d_call: TRBD2; cdr3_aa: CASNKRGGFDEQFF; cdr3_nt: TGTGCCAGCAACAAGCGGGGGGGCTTCGATGAGCAGTTCTTC
j_call: TRBJ1-1; v_call: TRBV7-9; clone_size: once; d_call: TRBD1; cdr3_aa: CASSLWTGANTEAFF; cdr3_nt: TGTGCCAGCAGCTTATGGACAGGGGCGAACACTGAAGCTTTCTTT
j_call: TRBJ1-2; v_call: TRBV7-3; clone_size: NA; d_call: NA; cdr3_aa: CASSLAGASGYTF; cdr3_nt: TGTGCCAGCAGCTTAGCAGGGGCCTCGGGCTACACCTTC
j_call: TRBJ1-5; v_call: TRBV10-3; clone_size: few; d_call: NA; cdr3_aa: CASRDQRERVGSNQPQHF; cdr3_nt: TGTGCCTCACGGGATCAGAGGGAAAGGGTTGGTAGCAATCAGCCCCAGCATTTT
j_call: TRBJ1-5; v_call: TRBV28; clone_size: NA; d_call: NA; cdr3_aa: CASSTPPGILGPQHF; cdr3_nt: TGTGCCAGCAGTACCCCCCCCGGGATACTTGGGCCCCAGCATTTT
j_call: TRBJ2-7; v_call: TRBV28; clone_size: few; d_call: TRBD1; cdr3_aa: CASSLLGDSFSEQYF; cdr3_nt: TGTGCCAGCAGTTTATTGGGGGACAGCTTTTCCGAGCAGTACTTC
j_call: TRBJ1-6; v_call: TRBV19; clone_size: NA; d_call: NA; cdr3_aa: CASSIVTWSSDSPLHF; cdr3_nt: TGTGCCAGTAGTATAGTAACCTGGAGCTCTGATTCACCCCTCCACTTT
j_call: TRBJ2-3; v_call: TRBV19; clone_size: NA; d_call: TRBD1; cdr3_aa: CASSRGQGATVDTQYF; cdr3_nt: TGTGCCAGTAGTAGGGGACAGGGGGCAACAGTAGATACGCAGTATTTT
j_call: TRBJ2-7; v_call: TRBV7-8; clone_size: NA; d_call: TRBD1; cdr3_aa: CASSLDPGQGSSEQYF; cdr3_nt: TGTGCCAGCAGCTTAGATCCGGGACAGGGAAGTTCCGAGCAGTACTTC
j_call: TRBJ1-2; v_call: TRBV7-8; clone_size: NA; d_call: NA; cdr3_aa: CASSLAIQGRVSYGYTF; cdr3_nt: TGTGCCAGCAGCTTAGCGATTCAGGGCAGGGTGTCCTATGGCTACACCTTC
j_call: TRBJ2-5; v_call: TRBV10-3; clone_size: few; d_call: NA; cdr3_aa: CAISEPPGTGETQYF; cdr3_nt: TGTGCCATCAGTGAGCCACCGGGGACTGGAGAGACCCAGTACTTC
j_call: TRBJ2-1; v_call: TRBV30; clone_size: NA; d_call: TRBD2; cdr3_aa: CAWRSGTNQGSEQFF; cdr3_nt: TGTGCCTGGAGAAGCGGGACTAACCAGGGTAGCGAGCAGTTCTTC
j_call: TRBJ2-5; v_call: TRBV9; clone_size: few; d_call: TRBD2; cdr3_aa: CASSVAGGGAGSETQYF; cdr3_nt: TGTGCCAGCAGCGTAGCGGGCGGGGGGGCGGGCTCGGAGACCCAGTACTTC
j_call: TRBJ2-1; v_call: TRBV27; clone_size: NA; d_call: NA; cdr3_aa: CASSPSGGTHNEQFF; cdr3_nt: TGTGCCAGCAGTCCGTCGGGGGGCACCCACAATGAGCAGTTCTTC
j_call: TRBJ2-1; v_call: TRBV6-1; clone_size: NA; d_call: TRBD1; cdr3_aa: CASGGTGVSSEQFF; cdr3_nt: TGTGCCAGCGGTGGGACAGGGGTCTCCAGTGAGCAGTTCTTC
j_call: TRBJ2-7; v_call: TRBV13; clone_size: NA; d_call: TRBD2; cdr3_aa: CASKISPRGGEQYF; cdr3_nt: TGTGCCAGCAAAATTTCACCTCGGGGGGGGGAGCAGTACTTC